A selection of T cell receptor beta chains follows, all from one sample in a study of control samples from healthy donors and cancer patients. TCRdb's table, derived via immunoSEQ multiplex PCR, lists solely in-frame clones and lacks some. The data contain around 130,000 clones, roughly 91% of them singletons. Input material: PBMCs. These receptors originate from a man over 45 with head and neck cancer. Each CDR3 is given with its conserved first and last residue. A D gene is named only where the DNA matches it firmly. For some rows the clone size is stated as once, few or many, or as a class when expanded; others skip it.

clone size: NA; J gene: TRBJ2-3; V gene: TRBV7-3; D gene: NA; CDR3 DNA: TGTGCCAGCGGACAACAGGGTAGCACAGATACGCAGTATTTT; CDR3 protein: CASGQQGSTDTQYF
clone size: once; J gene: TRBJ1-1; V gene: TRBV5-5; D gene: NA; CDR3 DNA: TGTGCCAGCAGCTTTCAGTCAAACACTGAAGCTTTCTTT; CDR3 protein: CASSFQSNTEAFF
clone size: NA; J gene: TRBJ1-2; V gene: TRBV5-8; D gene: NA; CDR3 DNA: TGTGCCAGCAGCTTCAACCTATATGGCTACACCTTC; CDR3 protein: CASSFNLYGYTF
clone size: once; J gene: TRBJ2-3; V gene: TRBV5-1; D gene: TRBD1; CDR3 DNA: TGCGCCAGCAGCTTGGGCTCCAGGGGGCAAGAAGATACGCAGTATTTT; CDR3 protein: CASSLGSRGQEDTQYF
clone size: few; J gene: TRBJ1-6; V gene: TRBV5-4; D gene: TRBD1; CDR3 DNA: TGTGCCAGCAGCTTAGGGGGCTCTGGGAATTCACCCCTCCACTTT; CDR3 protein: CASSLGGSGNSPLHF
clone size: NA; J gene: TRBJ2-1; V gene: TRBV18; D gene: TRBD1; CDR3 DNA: TGTGCCAGCTCACCGGAACGGGACAGAGATGAGCAGTTCTTC; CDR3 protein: CASSPERDRDEQFF
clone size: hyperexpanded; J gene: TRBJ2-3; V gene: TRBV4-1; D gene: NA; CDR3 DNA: TGCGCCAGCAGCCCAGAAGGGGATATAAGAGATACGCAGTATTTT; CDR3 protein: CASSPEGDIRDTQYF
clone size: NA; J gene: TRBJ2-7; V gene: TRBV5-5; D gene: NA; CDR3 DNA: TGTGCCAGCAGCTTGGCCCGGGGGTACGAGCAGTACTTC; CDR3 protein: CASSLARGYEQYF
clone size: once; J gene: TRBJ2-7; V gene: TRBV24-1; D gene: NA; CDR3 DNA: TGTGCCACCAGTGGGGATACCTACGAGCAGTACTTC; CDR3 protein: CATSGDTYEQYF
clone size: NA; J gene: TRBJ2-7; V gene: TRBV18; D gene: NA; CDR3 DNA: TGTGCCAGCTCACCCGAGCGGTCGGAGCAGTACTTC; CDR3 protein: CASSPERSEQYF
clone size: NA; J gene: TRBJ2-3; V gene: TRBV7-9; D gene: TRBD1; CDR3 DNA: TGTGCCAGCAGCGCTGGGACAGGGGTCCCCTCAACGCAGTATTTT; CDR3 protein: CASSAGTGVPSTQYF
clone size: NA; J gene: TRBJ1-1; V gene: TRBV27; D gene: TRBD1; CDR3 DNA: TGTGCCAGCAGTTTTGGCAGGGGGCACACTGAAGCTTTCTTT; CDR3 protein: CASSFGRGHTEAFF